Below, 13 T cell receptor beta chains from the same sample are listed, as sequenced in a study of cytomegalovirus exposure and HLA in healthy donors. PCR used 60 Vbeta primers and 13 Jbeta primers. Sequencing used immunoSEQ multiplex PCR; TCRdb keeps in-frame clones, though not all of them. The profile shows 150,000 to 200,000 clones, approximately 84% of them singletons. The sequenced material came from PBMCs. The receptors here all came from a male donor in good health and CMV-seropositive.

The chain combines TRBV13 with TRBJ2-1, with a tentative D call TRBD2 (6 bases). Trimming cost V 3 bases and J 7 bases, with 16 bases left between them. Germline CDR1 reads PRHDT; CDR2 reads FYEKMQ (reference sequence). The length of the CDR3 is 15 residues. CDR3 residues: CASSFPRESKNEQFF. Written as DNA, the CDR3 is TGTGCCAGCAGCTTCCCCCGGGAGTCAAAGAATGAGCAGTTCTTC. Drawing the rest from reference TRBV13 and TRBJ2-1, the complete variable domain is AAGVIQSPRHLIKEKRETATLKCYPIPRHDTVYWYQQGPGQDPQFLISFYEKMQSDKGSIPDRFSAQQFSDYHSELNMSSLELGDSALYFCASSFPRESKNEQFFGPGTRLTVL.

This CDR3 is CARIVPGFSNQPQHF. In nucleotides, the CDR3 is TGTGCCAGGATCGTACCAGGGTTTAGCAATCAGCCCCAGCATTTT. The chain employs TRBV6-5 and TRBJ1-5; a weak D match, TRBD1 (5 bases). The length of the CDR3 is 15 residues. V dropped 9 bases and J dropped 0 bases, with 15 bases sitting between them. Germline CDR1 reads MNHEY; CDR2 reads SVGAGI.

The chain joins TRBV28 to TRBJ1-1, with D hard to call. Germline lookup yields CDR1 MDHEN and CDR2 SYDVKM. The ends were cut back, 7 bases at V and 4 bases at J, with 16 bases in the middle. The CDR3 spans 14 residues. In DNA form, the CDR3 reads TGTGCCAGCAAACTCCCTCCGGGTTCCACTGAAGCTTTCTTT. Protein product: CASKLPPGSTEAFF.

This sequence joins TRBV5-6 and TRBJ2-7, with 8 bases lining up with TRBD1. Germline-derived CDR1 and CDR2 are SGHDT and YYEEEE. The CDR3 covers 14 residues. V gave up 4 bases and J gave up 3 bases; unmatched junction bases: 6. The CDR3 sequence is CASSLPGGFYEQYF. CDR3 nucleotide sequence: TGTGCCAGCAGCCTTCCAGGGGGCTTCTACGAGCAGTACTTC.

This chain uses TRBV19 with TRBJ2-1; TRBD2 matches at 9 bases. Germline CDR1 LNHDA, CDR2 SQIVND (reference sequence). This CDR3 has 16 amino acids. V was clipped by 0 bases and J by 3 bases; unmatched bases: 3. In DNA form, the CDR3 reads TGTGCCAGTAGTATAGATAGCGGGAGTTTCTACAATGAGCAGTTCTTC. Its protein is CASSIDSGSFYNEQFF.

This chain uses TRBV29-1 with TRBJ1-3, with a weak D call TRBD1 (5 bases). CDR3 length equals 12 residues. The V gene's germline CDR1 is SQVTM and CDR2 ANQGSEA. Trimming shortened V by 7 bases and J by 6 bases, and 13 bases separated the two germline ends. In nucleotides, the CDR3 is TGCAGCGGTCGACAGACGGAAAACACCATATATTTT. Its translation: CSGRQTENTIYF.

The chain combines TRBV5-1 with TRBJ1-3; 8 positions match TRBD1. Trimming removed 2 bases from V and 2 bases from J; junction bases left unmatched: 0. Germline CDR1 is SGHRS and CDR2 is YFSETQ. This CDR3 contains 14 residues. The DNA for the CDR3 is TGCGCCAGCAGCTTACAGGGGGCTGGAAACACCATATATTTT. It yields the protein CASSLQGAGNTIYF.

The chain uses TRBV13 and TRBJ2-1; the D gene is possibly TRBD2 (6 bases). The CDR3 runs to 12 residues. In germline, CDR1 is PRHDT, CDR2 FYEKMQ (reference sequence). V lost 0 bases, J lost 12 bases, and 9 bases lay in between. CDR3 sequence reads: CASSLGGGGQFF. The CDR3 nucleotides read TGTGCCAGCAGCTTAGGGGGGGGAGGGCAGTTCTTC.

This chain uses TRBV5-1 with TRBJ2-7; 10 positions match TRBD1. The J segment lost 1 base and the V segment lost 4 bases, leaving 8 bases of the junction unmatched. The CDR3 is 16 residues long. Germline V lookup: CDR1 SGHRS, CDR2 YFSETQ. The CDR3 here is CASSGLRDRGSYEQYF. The CDR3 coding sequence is TGCGCCAGCAGCGGGCTGCGGGACAGGGGATCCTACGAGCAGTACTTC.

This chain connects TRBV5-6 to TRBJ2-7, with D possibly TRBD1 on 6 matching bases. V lost 4 bases and J 6 bases, leaving 23 bases between the germline ends. CDR1 and CDR2 (germline): SGHDT, YYEEEE. The CDR3 is made up of 16 amino acids. The CDR3 reads CASSPGWAGDPLEQYF. The DNA for the CDR3 is TGTGCCAGCAGCCCTGGGTGGGCAGGGGATCCCCTCGAGCAGTACTTC.

The chain employs TRBV5-1 and TRBJ2-5; D is perhaps TRBD2 (5 bases). CDR1 is SGHRS, CDR2 YFSETQ, per germline. Trimming removed 4 bases at V and 5 bases at J, with 15 bases between. This CDR3 has 14 amino acids. CDR3 DNA sequence: TGCGCCAGCAGCCCGGAAGAGAGGGTCGAGACCCAGTACTTC. Its translation: CASSPEERVETQYF.

The chain couples TRBV7-2 to TRBJ2-4; weak D call: TRBD2 (6 bases). This CDR3 region has 15 residues. CDR1 and CDR2 (germline): SGHTA, FQGNSA. Trimming took off 3 bases at V and 6 bases at J, with 15 bases between the two ends. In nucleotides, the CDR3 is TGTGCCAGCAGCTTGGGGGTAGCGGACTCAAACATTCAGTACTTC. This gives the protein CASSLGVADSNIQYF.

The chain uses TRBV4-2 and TRBJ2-2; TRBD2 matches at 7 bases. Germline-derived CDR1 and CDR2 are LGHNA and YNFKEQ. Trimming took 0 bases from V and 5 from J; bases not matched to a gene: 9. CDR3 length: 17 amino acids. In nucleotides, the CDR3 is TGTGCCAGCAGCCAAGATGACGGCGGGAGTTTAACCGGGGAGCTGTTTTTT. It yields the protein CASSQDDGGSLTGELFF.